The source of this TCR beta chain is a study of blood T cells in healthy people across ages. Each sample yielded at least 7 million isolated PBMCs. General study findings and limits: The recorded TCR beta diversity per million T cells decreased in a roughly linear manner with age.

This clonotype was recorded many times. Its target is unknown. Germline V CDR1 and CDR2: ENHRY, SYGVKD. CDR3 length: 15 amino acids. V dropped 0 bases and J dropped 5 bases, with 13 bases sitting between them. For the second PCR, which ran for roughly 7 to 11 cycles, a sample-barcoded 5' primer and a J-beta primer mix were used. TCRdb ran MiXCR on the 5' RACE reads and lists one entry per CDR3 protein. The sample lists roughly 790,000 distinct CDR3 sequences; 43% were seen once. The material sequenced was blood. The gene calls are TRBV10-3 and TRBJ2-5, with D tentatively TRBD1 (7 bases). This TCR was recovered from a woman aged 55-69 years in good health. The chain's CDR3 is CAISESRTGGETQYF. CDR3 bases: TGTGCCATCAGTGAGTCCCGGACAGGAGGGGAGACCCAGTACTTC.